A selection of T cell receptor beta chains follows, all from one sample in a study of shared T cell receptors in the human thymus. The repertoire was sequenced with immunoSEQ multiplex PCR; TCRdb's copy has only in-frame clones and lacks some. The sample records over 450,000 clones, 70% to 80% being singletons. The same specimen was also included in a second study, on human thymus T cells.

The sequencing input was thymocytes. The receptors derive from a boy younger than two with a congenital heart defect. CDR3s include the opening cysteine and the closing phenylalanine or tryptophan.

>11|TRBV20-1
CSARAGETQYF
>13|TRBV28
CASTVRSSYEQYF
>11|TRBV20-1
CSARDGPEQYF
>18|TRBV14
CASSQVSPGAGWSYEQYF
>18|TRBV7-3
CASSLAGQGARRNTEAFF
>17|TRBV12-5
CASGLDTGTSATYEQYF
>16|TRBV27
CASSLKASARQETQYF
>14|TRBV25-1
CASSDRVLREGQYF
>14|TRBV14
CASSRLAGAYEQYF
>15|TRBV1
CTSSLTSFGFYEQYF